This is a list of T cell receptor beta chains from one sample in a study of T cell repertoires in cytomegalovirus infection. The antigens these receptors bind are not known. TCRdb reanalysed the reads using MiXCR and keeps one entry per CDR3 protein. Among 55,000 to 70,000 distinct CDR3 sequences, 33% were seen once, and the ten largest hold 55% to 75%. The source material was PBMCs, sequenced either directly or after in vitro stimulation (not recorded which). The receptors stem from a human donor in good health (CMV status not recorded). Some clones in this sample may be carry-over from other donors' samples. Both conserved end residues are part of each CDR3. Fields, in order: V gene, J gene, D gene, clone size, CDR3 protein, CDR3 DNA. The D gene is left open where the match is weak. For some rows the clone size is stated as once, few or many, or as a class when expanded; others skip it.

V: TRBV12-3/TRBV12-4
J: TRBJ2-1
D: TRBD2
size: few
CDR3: CASSFYYLGEGRNEQFF
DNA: TGTGCCAGCAGTTTCTATTATCTGGGGGAGGGCCGGAATGAGCAGTTCTTC

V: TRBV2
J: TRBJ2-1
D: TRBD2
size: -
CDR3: CASTSEAGEVSYNEQFF
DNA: TGTGCCAGCACTTCCGAGGCGGGAGAAGTCTCCTACAATGAGCAGTTCTTC

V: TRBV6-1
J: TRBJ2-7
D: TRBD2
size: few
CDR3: CASVVGRTTYEQYF
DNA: TGTGCCAGCGTCGTCGGGAGGACGACCTACGAGCAGTACTTC

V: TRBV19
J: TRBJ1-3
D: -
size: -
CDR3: CASSIQGGYSGNTIYF
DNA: TGTGCCAGTAGTATCCAGGGCGGATACTCTGGAAACACCATATATTTT

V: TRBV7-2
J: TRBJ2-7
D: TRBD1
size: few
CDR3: CASSLSGGQGAIVQYF
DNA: TGTGCCAGCAGCTTGTCCGGTGGACAGGGGGCGATTGTGCAGTACTTC

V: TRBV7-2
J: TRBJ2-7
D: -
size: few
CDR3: CASSPVPYEQYF
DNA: TGTGCCAGCAGCCCCGTTCCCTACGAGCAGTACTTC

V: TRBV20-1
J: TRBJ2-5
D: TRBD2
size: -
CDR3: CSARDPGGAGETQYF
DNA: TGCAGTGCTAGAGACCCCGGGGGGGCCGGAGAGACCCAGTACTTC

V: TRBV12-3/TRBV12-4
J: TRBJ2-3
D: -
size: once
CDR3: CASSLGTPRQYF
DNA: TGTGCCAGCAGTTTAGGGACTCCCAGGCAGTATTTT

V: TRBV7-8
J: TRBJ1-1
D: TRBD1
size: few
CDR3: CASSESAGQGLARPQAFF
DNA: TGTGCCAGCAGCGAATCCGCGGGACAGGGTCTTGCTCGTCCACAAGCTTTCTTT

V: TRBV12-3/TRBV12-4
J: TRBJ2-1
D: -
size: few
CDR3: CATDLGNEQFF
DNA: TGTGCTACGGATTTGGGTAATGAGCAGTTCTTC

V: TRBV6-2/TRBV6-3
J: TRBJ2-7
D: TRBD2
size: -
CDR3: CASSYSTAGGNYEQYF
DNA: TGTGCCAGCAGTTACTCGACAGCGGGAGGAAATTACGAGCAGTACTTC

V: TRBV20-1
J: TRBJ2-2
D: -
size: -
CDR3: CSARTGELFF
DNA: TGCAGTGCTAGGACCGGGGAGCTGTTTTTT

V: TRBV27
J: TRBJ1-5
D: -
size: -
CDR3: CASSSKGWQPQHF
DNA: TGTGCCAGCAGTTCAAAAGGTTGGCAGCCCCAGCATTTT

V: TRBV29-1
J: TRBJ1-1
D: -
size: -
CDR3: CSVHTGGTGYTEAFF
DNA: TGCAGCGTGCATACCGGGGGCACTGGGTACACTGAAGCTTTCTTT

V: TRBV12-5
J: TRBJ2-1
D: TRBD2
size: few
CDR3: CASGTGLAEDYNEQFF
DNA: TGTGCTAGTGGCACAGGACTAGCTGAAGACTACAATGAGCAGTTCTTC

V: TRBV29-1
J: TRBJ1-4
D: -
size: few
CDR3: CSVEDEKLFF
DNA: TGCAGCGTGGAGGATGAAAAACTGTTTTTT

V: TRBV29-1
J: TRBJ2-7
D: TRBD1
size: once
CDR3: CSAGTGLYEQYF
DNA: TGCAGCGCCGGGACAGGGCTCTACGAGCAGTACTTC

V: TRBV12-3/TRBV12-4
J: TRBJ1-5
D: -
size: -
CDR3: CASSPGTPNQPQHF
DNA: TGTGCCAGCAGTCCCGGGACACCAAATCAGCCCCAGCATTTT

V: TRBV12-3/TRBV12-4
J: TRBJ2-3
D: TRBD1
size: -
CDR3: CASSSDRATDTQYF
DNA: TGTGCCAGCAGTTCAGACAGGGCAACAGATACGCAGTATTTT

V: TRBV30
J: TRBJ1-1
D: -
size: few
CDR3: CAWSLGGNAEAFF
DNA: TGTGCCTGGAGTTTGGGAGGTAACGCTGAAGCTTTCTTT

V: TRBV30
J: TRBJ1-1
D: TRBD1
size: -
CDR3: CAWSPTGAEAFF
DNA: TGTGCCTGGAGTCCCACAGGGGCTGAAGCTTTCTTT

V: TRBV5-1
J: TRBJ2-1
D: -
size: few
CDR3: CASSYGSWGEQFF
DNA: TGCGCCAGCAGCTACGGCTCGTGGGGTGAGCAGTTCTTC

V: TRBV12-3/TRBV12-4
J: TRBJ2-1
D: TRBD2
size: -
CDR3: CASSRAGTNNEQFF
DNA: TGTGCCAGCAGCCGAGCCGGGACTAACAATGAGCAGTTCTTC

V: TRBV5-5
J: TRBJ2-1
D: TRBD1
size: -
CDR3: CASSFLTGSYNEQFF
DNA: TGTGCCAGCAGCTTCTTGACAGGGTCCTACAATGAGCAGTTCTTC

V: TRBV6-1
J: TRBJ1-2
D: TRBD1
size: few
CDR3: CASRRTGRYGYTF
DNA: TGTGCCAGCAGGAGGACAGGTCGATATGGCTACACCTTC

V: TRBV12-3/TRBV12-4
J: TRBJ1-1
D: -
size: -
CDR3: CASRHQGNTEAFF
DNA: TGTGCCAGCAGACACCAGGGGAACACTGAAGCTTTCTTT

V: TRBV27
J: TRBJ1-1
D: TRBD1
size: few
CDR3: CASRPGQRNTEAFF
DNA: TGTGCCAGCAGACCGGGACAGAGAAACACTGAAGCTTTCTTT

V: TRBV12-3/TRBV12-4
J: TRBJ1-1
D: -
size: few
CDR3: CASSPGTVEGAEAFF
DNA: TGTGCCAGCAGCCCCGGGACCGTGGAAGGGGCTGAAGCTTTCTTT

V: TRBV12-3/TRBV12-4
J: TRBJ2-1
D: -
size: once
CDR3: CASSFGEKVEQFF
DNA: TGTGCCAGCAGTTTTGGGGAAAAGGTTGAGCAGTTCTTC

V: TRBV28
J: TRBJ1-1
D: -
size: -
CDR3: CASSLWMGTNTEAFF
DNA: TGTGCCAGCAGTTTATGGATGGGGACGAACACTGAAGCTTTCTTT

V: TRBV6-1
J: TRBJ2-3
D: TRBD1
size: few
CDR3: CASSEGTGWPDTQYF
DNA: TGTGCCAGCAGTGAAGGGACAGGGTGGCCAGATACGCAGTATTTT

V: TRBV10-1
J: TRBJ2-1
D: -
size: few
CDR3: CASRDRPGNEQFF
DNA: TGCGCCAGCAGGGACAGACCTGGGAATGAGCAGTTCTTC

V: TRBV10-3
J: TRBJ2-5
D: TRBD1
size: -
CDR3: CAISVEDRLMETQYF
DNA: TGTGCCATCAGTGTTGAGGACAGGTTAATGGAGACCCAGTACTTC

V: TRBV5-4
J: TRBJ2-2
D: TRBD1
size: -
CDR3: CASSPGTGARTGELFF
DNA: TGTGCCAGCAGCCCGGGAACAGGGGCTCGAACCGGGGAGCTGTTTTTT

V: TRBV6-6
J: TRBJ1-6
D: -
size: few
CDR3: CASSYSGEDSPLHF
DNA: TGTGCCAGCAGTTACTCGGGGGAGGATTCACCCCTCCACTTT

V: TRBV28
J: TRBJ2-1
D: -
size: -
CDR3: CASSFFSRDNEQFF
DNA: TGTGCCAGCAGTTTTTTTTCCCGGGACAATGAGCAGTTCTTC

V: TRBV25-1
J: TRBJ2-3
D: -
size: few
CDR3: CASSESGTGSGTDTQYF
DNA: TGTGCCAGCAGTGAATCCGGTACAGGGTCGGGCACAGATACGCAGTATTTT

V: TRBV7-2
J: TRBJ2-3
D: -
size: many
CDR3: CASSLAVRDTQYF
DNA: TGTGCCAGCAGCTTAGCGGTCAGGGATACGCAGTATTTT

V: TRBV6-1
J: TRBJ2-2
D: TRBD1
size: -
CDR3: CASTGQGDTGELFF
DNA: TGTGCCAGCACGGGACAGGGGGACACCGGGGAGCTGTTTTTT